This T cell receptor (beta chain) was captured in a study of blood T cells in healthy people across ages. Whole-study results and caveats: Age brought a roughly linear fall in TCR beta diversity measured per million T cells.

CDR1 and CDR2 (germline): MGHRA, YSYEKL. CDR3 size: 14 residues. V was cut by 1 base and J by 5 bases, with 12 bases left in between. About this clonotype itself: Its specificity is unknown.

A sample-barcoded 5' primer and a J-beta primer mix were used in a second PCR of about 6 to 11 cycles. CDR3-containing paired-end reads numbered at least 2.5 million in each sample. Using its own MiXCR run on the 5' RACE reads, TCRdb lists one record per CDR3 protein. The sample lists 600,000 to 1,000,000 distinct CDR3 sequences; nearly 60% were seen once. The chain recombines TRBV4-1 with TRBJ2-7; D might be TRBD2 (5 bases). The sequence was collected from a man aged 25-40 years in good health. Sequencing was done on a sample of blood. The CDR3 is CASSQASRDNEQYF. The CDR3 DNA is TGCGCCAGCAGCCAAGCTAGCAGAGACAACGAGCAGTACTTC.